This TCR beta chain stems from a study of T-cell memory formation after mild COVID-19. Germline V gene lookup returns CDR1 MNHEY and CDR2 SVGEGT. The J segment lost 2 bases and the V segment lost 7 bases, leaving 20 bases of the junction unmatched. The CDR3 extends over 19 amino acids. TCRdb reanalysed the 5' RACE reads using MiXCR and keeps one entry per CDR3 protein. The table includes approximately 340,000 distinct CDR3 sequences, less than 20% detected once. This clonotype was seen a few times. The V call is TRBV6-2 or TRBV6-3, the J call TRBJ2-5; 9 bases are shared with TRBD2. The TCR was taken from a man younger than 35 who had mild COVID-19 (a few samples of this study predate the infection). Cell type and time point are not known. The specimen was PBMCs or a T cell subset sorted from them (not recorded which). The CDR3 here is CASTRLGLAGLTRQETQYF. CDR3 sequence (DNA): TGTGCCAGCACCCGCCTGGGGCTAGCGGGGTTGACACGACAAGAGACCCAGTACTTC.